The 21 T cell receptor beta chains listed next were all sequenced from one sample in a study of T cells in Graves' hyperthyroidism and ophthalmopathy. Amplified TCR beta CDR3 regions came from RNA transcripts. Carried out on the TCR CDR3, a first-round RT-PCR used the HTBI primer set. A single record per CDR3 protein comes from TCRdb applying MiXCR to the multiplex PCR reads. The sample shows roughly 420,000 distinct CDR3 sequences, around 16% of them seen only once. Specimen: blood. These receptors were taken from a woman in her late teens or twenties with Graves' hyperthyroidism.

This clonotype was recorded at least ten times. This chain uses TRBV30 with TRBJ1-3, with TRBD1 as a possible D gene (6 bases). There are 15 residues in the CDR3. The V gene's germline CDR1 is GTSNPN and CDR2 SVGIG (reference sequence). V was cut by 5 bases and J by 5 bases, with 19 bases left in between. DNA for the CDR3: TGTGCCTGGGGGACATCCAGCCCCCGCAGAAACACCATATATTTT. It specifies CAWGTSSPRRNTIYF.

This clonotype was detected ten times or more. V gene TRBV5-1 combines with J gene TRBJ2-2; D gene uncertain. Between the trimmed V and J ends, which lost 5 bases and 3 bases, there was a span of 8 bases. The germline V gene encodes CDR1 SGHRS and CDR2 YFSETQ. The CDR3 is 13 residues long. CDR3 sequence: CASSVGHTGELFF. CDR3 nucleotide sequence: TGCGCCAGCAGTGTAGGTCACACCGGGGAGCTGTTTTTT.

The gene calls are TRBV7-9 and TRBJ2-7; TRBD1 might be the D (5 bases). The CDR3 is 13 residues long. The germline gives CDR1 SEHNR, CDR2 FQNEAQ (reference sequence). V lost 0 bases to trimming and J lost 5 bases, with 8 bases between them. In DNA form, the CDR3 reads TGTGCCAGCAGCTTAGCAGGGGTCGACGAGCAGTACTTC. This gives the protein CASSLAGVDEQYF.

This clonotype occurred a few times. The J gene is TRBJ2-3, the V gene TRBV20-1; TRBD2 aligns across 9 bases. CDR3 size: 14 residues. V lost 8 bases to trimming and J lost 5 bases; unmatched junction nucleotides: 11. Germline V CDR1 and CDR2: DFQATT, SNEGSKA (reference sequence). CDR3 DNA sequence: TGCAGTTCTCTCGGCGGGGGGGCGAGAGATACGCAGTATTTT. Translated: CSSLGGGARDTQYF.

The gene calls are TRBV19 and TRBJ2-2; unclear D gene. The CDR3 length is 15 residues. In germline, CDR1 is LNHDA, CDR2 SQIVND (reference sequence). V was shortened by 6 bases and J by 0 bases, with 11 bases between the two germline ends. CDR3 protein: CASRSGKTNTGELFF. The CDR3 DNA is TGTGCCAGTAGATCGGGCAAAACGAACACCGGGGAGCTGTTTTTT.

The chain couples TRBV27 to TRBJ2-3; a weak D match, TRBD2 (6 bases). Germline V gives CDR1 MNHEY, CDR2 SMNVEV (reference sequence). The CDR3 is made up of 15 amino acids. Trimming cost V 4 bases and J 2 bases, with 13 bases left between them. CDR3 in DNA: TGTGCCAGCAGTTCATGGGGGGAATCCACAGATACGCAGTATTTT. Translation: CASSSWGESTDTQYF.

The CDR3, as DNA: TGTGCCACCACCTTTCAACTTATCGGCTCTGGGGCCAACGTCCTGACTTTC. Amino acid sequence: CATTFQLIGSGANVLTF. The J gene is TRBJ2-6, the V gene TRBV10-3; no clear D. The germline CDR1 and CDR2 sequences are ENHRY and SYGVKD. There are 17 residues in the CDR3. The V and J ends lost 10 bases and 0 bases respectively, with 19 bases between them.

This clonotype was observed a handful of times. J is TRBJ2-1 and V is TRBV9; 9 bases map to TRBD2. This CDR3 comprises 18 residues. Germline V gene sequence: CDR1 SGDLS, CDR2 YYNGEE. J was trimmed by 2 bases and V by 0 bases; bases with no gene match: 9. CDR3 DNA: TGTGCCAGCAGCGTAGAGGAAGGGCGGGAGGGCCCCTACAATGAGCAGTTCTTC. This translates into CASSVEEGREGPYNEQFF.

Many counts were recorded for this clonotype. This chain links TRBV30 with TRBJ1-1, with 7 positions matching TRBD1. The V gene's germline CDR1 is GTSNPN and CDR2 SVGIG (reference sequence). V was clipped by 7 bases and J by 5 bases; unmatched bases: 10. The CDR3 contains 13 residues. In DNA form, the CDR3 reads TGTGCCTACCGGAACAGGGGACAGACTGAAGCTTTCTTT. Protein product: CAYRNRGQTEAFF.

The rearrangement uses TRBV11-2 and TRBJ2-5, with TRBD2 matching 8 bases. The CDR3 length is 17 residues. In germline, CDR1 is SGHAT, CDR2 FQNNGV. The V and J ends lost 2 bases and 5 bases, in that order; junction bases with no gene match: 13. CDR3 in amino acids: CASSLWGLAGPRETQYF. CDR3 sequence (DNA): TGTGCCAGCAGCTTATGGGGGCTAGCGGGCCCAAGGGAGACCCAGTACTTC.

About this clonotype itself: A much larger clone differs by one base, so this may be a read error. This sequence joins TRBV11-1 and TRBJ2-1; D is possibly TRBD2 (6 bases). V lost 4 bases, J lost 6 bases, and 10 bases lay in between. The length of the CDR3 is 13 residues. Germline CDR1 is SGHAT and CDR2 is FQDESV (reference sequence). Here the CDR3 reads CASSSDGGNEQFF. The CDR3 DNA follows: TGTGCCAGCAGCTCTGACGGGGGCAATGAGCAGTTCTTC.

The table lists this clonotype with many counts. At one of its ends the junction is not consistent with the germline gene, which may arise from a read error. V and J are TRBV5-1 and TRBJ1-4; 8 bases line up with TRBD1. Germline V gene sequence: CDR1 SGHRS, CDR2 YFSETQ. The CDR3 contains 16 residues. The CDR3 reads CASSLQPQGEDEQLFF. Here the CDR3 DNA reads TGCGCCAGCAGCTTACAACCACAGGGGGAGGATGAACAACTGTTTTTT. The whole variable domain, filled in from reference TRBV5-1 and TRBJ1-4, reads KAGVTQTPRYLIKTRGQQVTLSCSPISGHRSVSWYQQTPGQGLQFLFEYFSETQRNKGNFPGRFSGRQFSNSRSEMNVSTLELGDSALYLCASSLQPQGEDEQLFFGSGTQLSVL.

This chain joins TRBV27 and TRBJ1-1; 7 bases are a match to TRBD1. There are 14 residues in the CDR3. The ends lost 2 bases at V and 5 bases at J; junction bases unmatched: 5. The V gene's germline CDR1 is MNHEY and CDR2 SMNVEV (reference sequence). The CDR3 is CASSLRGGQTEAFF. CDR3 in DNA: TGTGCCAGCAGTTTACGGGGGGGACAGACTGAAGCTTTCTTT.

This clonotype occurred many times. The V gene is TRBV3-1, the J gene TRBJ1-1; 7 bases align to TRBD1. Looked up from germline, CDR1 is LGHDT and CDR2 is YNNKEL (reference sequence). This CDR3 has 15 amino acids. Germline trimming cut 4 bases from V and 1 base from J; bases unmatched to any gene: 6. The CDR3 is CASSRDRDTNTEAFF. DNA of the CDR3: TGTGCCAGCAGCCGAGACAGGGATACGAACACTGAAGCTTTCTTT.

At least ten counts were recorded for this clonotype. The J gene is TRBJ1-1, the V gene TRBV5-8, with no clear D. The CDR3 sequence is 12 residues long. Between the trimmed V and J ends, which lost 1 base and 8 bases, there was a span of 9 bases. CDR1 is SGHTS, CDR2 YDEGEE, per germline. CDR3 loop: CASSLLLGEAFF. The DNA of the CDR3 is TGTGCCAGCAGCTTGCTACTTGGCGAAGCTTTCTTT.

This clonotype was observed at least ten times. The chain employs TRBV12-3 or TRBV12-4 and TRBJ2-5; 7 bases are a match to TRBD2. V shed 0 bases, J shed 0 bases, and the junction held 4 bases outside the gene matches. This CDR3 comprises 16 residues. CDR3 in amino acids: CASSLAAGSYQETQYF. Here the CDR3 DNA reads TGTGCCAGCAGTTTAGCAGCGGGGTCCTACCAAGAGACCCAGTACTTC.

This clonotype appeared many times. For the CDR3, the DNA is TGTGCCAGCAGTTTAGCCTGGCGGGAGTCCTACAATGAGCAGTTCTTC. This codes for CASSLAWRESYNEQFF. The chain recombines TRBV12-3 or TRBV12-4 with TRBJ2-1; 7 positions agree with TRBD2. This CDR3 comprises 16 residues. V shed 0 bases, J shed 1 base, and the junction held 3 bases outside the gene matches.

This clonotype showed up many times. As DNA, the CDR3 is TGTGCCAGCAGTTTATGGGGGGCGGGGGACTATGGCTACACCTTC. Translating it yields CASSLWGAGDYGYTF. The chain combines TRBV28 with TRBJ1-2, with D possibly being TRBD1 (6 bases). This CDR3 comprises 15 residues. The V gene lost 0 bases and the J gene lost 3 bases, with 11 bases spanning the gap. In germline, CDR1 is MDHEN, CDR2 SYDVKM.

CDR3: CAISESIYQETQYF. The CDR3 region has the DNA TGTGCCATCAGTGAGTCAATATACCAAGAGACCCAGTACTTC. The genes are TRBV10-3 and TRBJ2-5; D gene ambiguous. The CDR3 is 14 amino acids. Germline V lookup: CDR1 ENHRY, CDR2 SYGVKD. The germline V and J ends were trimmed by 0 bases and 0 bases, with 5 bases remaining between them.

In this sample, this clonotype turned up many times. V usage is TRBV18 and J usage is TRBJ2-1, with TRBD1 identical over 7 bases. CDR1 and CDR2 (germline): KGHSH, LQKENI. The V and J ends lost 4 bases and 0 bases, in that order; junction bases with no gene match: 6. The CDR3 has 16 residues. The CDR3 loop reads CASSLSTGSSYNEQFF. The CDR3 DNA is TGTGCCAGCTCACTCTCGACAGGGAGCTCCTACAATGAGCAGTTCTTC. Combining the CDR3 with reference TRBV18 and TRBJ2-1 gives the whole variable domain NAGVMQNPRHLVRRRGQEARLRCSPMKGHSHVYWYRQLPEEGLKFMVYLQKENIIDESGMPKERFSAEFPKEGPSILRIQQVVRGDSAAYFCASSLSTGSSYNEQFFGPGTRLTVL.

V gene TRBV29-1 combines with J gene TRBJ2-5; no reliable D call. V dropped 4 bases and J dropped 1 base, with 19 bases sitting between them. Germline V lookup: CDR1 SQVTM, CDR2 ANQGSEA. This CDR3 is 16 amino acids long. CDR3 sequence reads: CSVGPITLVSQETQYF. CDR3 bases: TGCAGCGTTGGCCCGATAACCTTGGTGAGCCAAGAGACCCAGTACTTC.